The 13 T cell receptor beta chains given below trace back to one sample, sequenced in a study of T cell repertoires in cytomegalovirus infection. MiXCR was run by TCRdb on the reads, yielding one entry per CDR3 protein. In the table there are fewer than 550,000 distinct CDR3 sequences, about 10% of which are singletons. Sample: PBMCs. Receptors originate from a human donor in good health (CMV status not recorded). Some clones in this sample may be carry-over from other donors' samples.

This clonotype was detected only a few times. The chain links TRBV3-1 to TRBJ2-1; a weak D match, TRBD2 (5 bases). In germline, CDR1 is LGHDT, CDR2 YNNKEL (reference sequence). The CDR3 runs 11 residues. The ends were cut back, 8 bases at V and 4 bases at J, with 6 bases in the middle. CDR3: CASQRYNEQFF. In DNA form, the CDR3 reads TGTGCCAGCCAGCGGTACAATGAGCAGTTCTTC.

V is TRBV4-2 and J is TRBJ1-2; weak D call: TRBD1 (5 bases). Germline loops: CDR1 LGHNA, CDR2 YNFKEQ. The ends were cut back, 0 bases at V and 2 bases at J, with 10 bases in the middle. The CDR3 is 15 amino acids. Here the CDR3 DNA reads TGTGCCAGCAGCCAAGACAGGGCACCCAACTATGGCTACACCTTC. Its translation: CASSQDRAPNYGYTF.

This clonotype was seen a few times. The V gene is TRBV25-1, the J gene TRBJ1-1; D possibly corresponds to TRBD1 (5 bases). The CDR3 spans 16 residues. The germline V gene encodes CDR1 MGHDK and CDR2 SYGVNS. The ends were cut back, 1 base at V and 2 bases at J, with 14 bases in the middle. CDR3: CASSESRGGGNTEAFF. For the CDR3, the DNA is TGTGCCAGCAGTGAATCCCGGGGGGGGGGAAACACTGAAGCTTTCTTT. The entire variable domain, with the rest obtained from reference TRBV25-1 and TRBJ1-1, is as follows: EADIYQTPRYLVIGTGKKITLECSQTMGHDKMYWYQQDPGMELHLIHYSYGVNSTEKGDLSSESTVSRIRTEHFPLTLESARPSHTSQYLCASSESRGGGNTEAFFGQGTRLTVV.

This clonotype was picked up many times. The J gene is TRBJ1-1, the V gene TRBV28; perhaps TRBD1 as D (5 bases). Germline V CDR1 and CDR2: MDHEN, SYDVKM. This CDR3 comprises 13 residues. The ends were cut back, 3 bases at V and 5 bases at J, with 10 bases in the middle. CDR3 residues: CASSLGGETEAFF. DNA of the CDR3: TGTGCCAGCAGTTTGGGGGGAGAGACTGAAGCTTTCTTT.

In its sample, this clonotype was seen once. This chain links TRBV29-1 with TRBJ1-2; no clear D gene. Between the trimmed V and J ends, which lost 3 bases and 7 bases, there was a span of 12 bases. The CDR3 covers 12 residues. From germline, CDR1 is SQVTM and CDR2 ANQGSEA. This chain's CDR3 is CSVDEGLSGYTF. The CDR3 DNA is TGCAGCGTTGATGAGGGTTTATCTGGCTACACCTTC.

This clonotype was counted a few times. The CDR3 sequence: CASSPRLAGVGGELFF. The CDR3 DNA is TGTGCCAGCAGCCCAAGACTAGCGGGAGTGGGCGGGGAGCTGTTTTTT. This sequence joins TRBV9 and TRBJ2-2; 12 bases align to TRBD2. The CDR3 is 16 amino acids. Germline CDR1 SGDLS, CDR2 YYNGEE. Trimming at V came to 4 bases and at J to 7 bases, leaving 8 bases not matched to a gene.

The J gene is TRBJ1-1, the V gene TRBV18; D is uncertain. Trimming took off 0 bases at V and 0 bases at J, with 8 bases between the two ends. From germline, CDR1 is KGHSH and CDR2 LQKENI. This CDR3 is 15 amino acids long. CDR3 in amino acids: CASSPPTQMNTEAFF. In DNA form, the CDR3 reads TGTGCCAGCTCACCACCGACCCAGATGAACACTGAAGCTTTCTTT.

This clonotype was observed a handful of times. V is TRBV6-2 or TRBV6-3 and J is TRBJ1-5, with TRBD1 matching over 10 bases. CDR1 is MNHEY, CDR2 SVGEGT, per germline. Losses at the gene ends were 3 bases for V and 2 bases for J; bases not matched to a gene: 7. The CDR3 is 17 amino acids. The CDR3 DNA reads as TGTGCCAGCAGTTATCCCCTGGACAGGGGGGGCAATCAGCCCCAGCATTTT. It is translated as CASSYPLDRGGNQPQHF.

This clonotype came up a few times. The rearrangement links TRBV23-1 to TRBJ2-7; a possible D gene is TRBD2 (5 bases). TRBV23-1 is placed among ORFs of uncertain function. The CDR3 runs to 15 residues. Trimming pared 6 bases from V and 5 bases from J, leaving 20 bases between. CDR3 sequence reads: CASRGIQAGLDEQYF. Written as DNA, the CDR3 is TGCGCCAGCAGAGGGATCCAGGCGGGCCTGGACGAGCAGTACTTC.

Worth noting for this clonotype: A much larger clone sits a single nucleotide away, making a read error possible. The V gene is TRBV6-6, the J gene TRBJ1-2, with a tentative D call TRBD1 (5 bases). Deletions cut 7 bases from V and 0 bases from J, with 12 bases between. The CDR3 sequence is 14 residues long. CDR1 and CDR2 (germline): MNHNY, SVGAGI (reference sequence). The CDR3 loop reads CASKRGGTNYGYTF. The CDR3 nucleotides read TGTGCCAGCAAACGGGGGGGGACTAACTATGGCTACACCTTC.

The V gene is TRBV14, the J gene TRBJ2-3; the match to TRBD1 covers 12 bases. CDR3 size: 21 residues. Losses at the gene ends were 3 bases for V and 2 bases for J; bases not matched to a gene: 18. Germline V lookup: CDR1 SGHDN, CDR2 FVKESK. This CDR3 is CASSHPFGTGGLPTLTDTQYF. CDR3 sequence (DNA): TGTGCCAGCAGCCATCCCTTTGGGACAGGGGGCCTTCCAACTCTCACAGATACGCAGTATTTT. The full variable domain, in which reference TRBV14 and TRBJ2-3 provide the parts outside the CDR3, is EAGVTQFPSHSVIEKGQTVTLRCDPISGHDNLYWYRRVMGKEIKFLLHFVKESKQDESGMPNNRFLAERTGGTYSTLKVQPAELEDSGVYFCASSHPFGTGGLPTLTDTQYFGPGTRLTVL.

This clonotype was counted at least ten times. This chain connects TRBV19 to TRBJ1-2; a weak D match, TRBD1 (6 bases). Germline assignment: CDR1 LNHDA and CDR2 SQIVND (reference sequence). The CDR3 extends over 13 amino acids. The ends were cut back, 5 bases at V and 4 bases at J, with 11 bases in the middle. The CDR3 region is CASSFTGFYGYTF. CDR3 DNA sequence: TGTGCCAGTAGTTTTACAGGGTTCTATGGCTACACCTTC.

The table lists this clonotype with a few counts. The V call is TRBV7-9, the J call TRBJ2-1; possibly TRBD2 for D (6 bases). Germline V gives CDR1 SEHNR, CDR2 FQNEAQ (reference sequence). The CDR3 has 14 amino acids. Trimming stripped 5 bases from V and 6 bases from J, with 14 bases between. In DNA form, the CDR3 reads TGTGCCAGCAGCGGCGGGACTCCGCTCAATGAGCAGTTCTTC. Translating gives CASSGGTPLNEQFF.